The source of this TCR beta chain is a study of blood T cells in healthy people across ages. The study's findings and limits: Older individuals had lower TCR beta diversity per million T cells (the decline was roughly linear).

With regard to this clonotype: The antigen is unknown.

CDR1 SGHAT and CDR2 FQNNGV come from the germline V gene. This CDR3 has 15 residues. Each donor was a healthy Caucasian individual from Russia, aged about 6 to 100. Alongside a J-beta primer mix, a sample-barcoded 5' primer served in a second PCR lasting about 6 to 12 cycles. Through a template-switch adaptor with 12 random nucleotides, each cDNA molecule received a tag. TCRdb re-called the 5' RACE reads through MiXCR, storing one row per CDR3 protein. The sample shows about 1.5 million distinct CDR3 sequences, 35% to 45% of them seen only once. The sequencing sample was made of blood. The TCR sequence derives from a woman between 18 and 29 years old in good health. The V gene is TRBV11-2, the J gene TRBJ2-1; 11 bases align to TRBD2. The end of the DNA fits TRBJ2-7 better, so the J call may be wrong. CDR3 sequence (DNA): TGTGCCAGCAGCCTACTAGCGGGAGATCAGGGGGAGCAGTACTTC. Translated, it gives CASSLLAGDQGEQYF.